This T cell receptor beta chain was captured by sequencing in a study of identical twins. Broader study findings: Cord blood's abundant beta clonotypes had fewer insertions, unlike memory repertoires. Excess sharing between twins was weaker in beta out-of-frame sequences.

This clonotype was detected a few times. Its specificity is not known. Looked up from germline, CDR1 is WNHNN and CDR2 is SYGVQD (reference sequence). V was pared by 3 bases and J by 5 bases, with 12 bases between. The CDR3 spans 14 residues. One entry per CDR3 protein, called by TCRdb with MiXCR from the 5' RACE reads. The sample records 200,000 to 250,000 distinct CDR3 sequences, about 7.3% being singletons. The data were also submitted as part of a second study, on yellow fever vaccine responses in identical twins.

The TCR originated in a woman between 18 and 29 years old in good health. The chain links TRBV10-1 to TRBJ2-3; D possibly corresponds to TRBD2 (6 bases). Sequenced input: memory (CD45RO+) T cells sorted from blood. CDR3 DNA: TGCGCCAGCAGTGACGGGGGAGCCGGAGATACGCAGTATTTT. It is translated as CASSDGGAGDTQYF.